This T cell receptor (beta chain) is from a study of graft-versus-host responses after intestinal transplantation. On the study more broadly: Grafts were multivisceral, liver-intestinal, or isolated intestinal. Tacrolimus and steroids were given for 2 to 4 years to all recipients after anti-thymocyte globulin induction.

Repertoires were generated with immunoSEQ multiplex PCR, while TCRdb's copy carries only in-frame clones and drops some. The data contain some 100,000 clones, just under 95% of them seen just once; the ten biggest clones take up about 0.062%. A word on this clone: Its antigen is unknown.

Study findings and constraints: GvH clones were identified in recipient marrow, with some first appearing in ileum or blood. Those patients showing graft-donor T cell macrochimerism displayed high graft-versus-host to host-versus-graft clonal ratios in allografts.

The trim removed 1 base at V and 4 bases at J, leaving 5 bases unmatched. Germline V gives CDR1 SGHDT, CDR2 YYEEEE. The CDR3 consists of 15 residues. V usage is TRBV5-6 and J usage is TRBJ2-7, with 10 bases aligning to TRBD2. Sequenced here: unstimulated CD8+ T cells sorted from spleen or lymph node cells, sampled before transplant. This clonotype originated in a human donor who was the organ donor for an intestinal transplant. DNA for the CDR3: TGTGCCAGCAGCTTGATGGTTAGCGGGAGGTACGAGCAGTACTTC. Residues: CASSLMVSGRYEQYF.